These T cell receptor beta chains were read from a single sample in a study of T cell responses to AZD1222 COVID-19 vaccine. The method was immunoSEQ multiplex PCR; TCRdb's version includes in-frame clones alone and lacks a portion of them. The sample records approximately 190,000 clones, roughly 88% being singletons. The sequencing here drew on peripheral blood, taken on day 0 of AZD1222 vaccination. These receptors all stem from an adult in good health. Both conserved end residues are part of each CDR3. The D gene is left open where the match is weak. The size entry is marked missing in some rows and otherwise reads once, few, many or a size class.

cdr3_nt cdr3_aa v_call d_call j_call clone_size
TGTGCCAGCAGTGAACCGTACAGGGTCGAAGCTTTCTTT CASSEPYRVEAFF TRBV6-1 - TRBJ1-1 -
TGTGCCAGCACTGAAGTGGAGGGAGGTGCCTTC CASTEVEGGAF TRBV12-3/TRBV12-4 - TRBJ2-7 -
TGCGCCAGCAGCTTATCCCTAGCGGGAGCTACCGGGGAGCTGTTTTTT CASSLSLAGATGELFF TRBV5-1 TRBD2 TRBJ2-2 once
TGTGCCAGCAGCTTAGACCCCTGGAGTGACACTGAAGCTTTCTTT CASSLDPWSDTEAFF TRBV11-2 - TRBJ1-1 -
TGTGCCAGCACCTTGGCGTCGGGGACAGGGTACGAGCAGTACTTC CASTLASGTGYEQYF TRBV7-9 TRBD1 TRBJ2-7 -
TGTGCCAGCAGCCCTGGGACTAGATCCAACTACGAGCAGTACTTC CASSPGTRSNYEQYF TRBV6-6 TRBD2 TRBJ2-7 -
TGTGCCAGCAGCACCGGGACAGGAGGTAGGGAGCAGTACTTC CASSTGTGGREQYF TRBV9 TRBD1 TRBJ2-7 -
TGTGCCAGCAGTTTACATCTCGGCGGGTTAAGCTCCTACGAGCAGTACTTC CASSLHLGGLSSYEQYF TRBV28 - TRBJ2-7 once
TGTGCCAGCAGCGAAGCTAACGGCGGGCGTGGCTGGGCCTTC CASSEANGGRGWAF TRBV2 - TRBJ1-2 few
TGTGCCAGCAGCCCTACGACTAGTAGAACGACCCAGTACTTC CASSPTTSRTTQYF TRBV3-1/TRBV3-2 - TRBJ2-5 -
TGTGCCAGCAGCTTAACAGGGGTTCCAGAAGCTTTCTTT CASSLTGVPEAFF TRBV5-5 TRBD1 TRBJ1-1 -
TGTGCCATCAGTGTTTTCGAAGGACCCTACGAGCAGTACTTC CAISVFEGPYEQYF TRBV10-3 - TRBJ2-7 -
TGTGCCAGCAGCTTGGCCGGTATGGACACCGCGGAGCAGTACTTC CASSLAGMDTAEQYF TRBV5-5 - TRBJ2-7 -
TGCGCCAGCAGCTTCGGCGGGGGAACCTACGAGCAGTACTTC CASSFGGGTYEQYF TRBV5-1 TRBD2 TRBJ2-7 -
TGTGCTAGTGGGGCGGGACAGGCAGATACGCAGTATTTT CASGAGQADTQYF TRBV12-5 TRBD1 TRBJ2-3 -
TGTGCCAGCAGTTACTTGGGGACAGGGGGCACTGAAGCTTTCTTT CASSYLGTGGTEAFF TRBV6-5 TRBD1 TRBJ1-1 -
TGTGCCAGCAGCCCCTACCCCGGGACAGTAGGAAACACCATATATTTT CASSPYPGTVGNTIYF TRBV7-8 TRBD1 TRBJ1-3 -
TGTGCCAGCAGTGAAGTAGGAAGGGCGGGAGGGCCCTACGAGCAGTACTTC CASSEVGRAGGPYEQYF TRBV6-1 TRBD2 TRBJ2-7 once
TGTGCCAGCAGCCCCAACAATGACAGACCGAACACTGAAGCTTTCTTT CASSPNNDRPNTEAFF TRBV3-1/TRBV3-2 - TRBJ1-1 -
TGTGCCACGGGGGGGACAGGGGGCGCGGGCACTGAAGCTTTCTTT CATGGTGGAGTEAFF TRBV10-3 TRBD1 TRBJ1-1 -
TGTGCCAGCAGTTACGGACTAGCGGGAGTAGAGACCCAGTACTTC CASSYGLAGVETQYF TRBV27 TRBD2 TRBJ2-5 -
TGTGCCACGGGACGACAGGGGGCGGGGGAAGCTTTCTTT CATGRQGAGEAFF TRBV6-5 TRBD1 TRBJ1-1 -
TGTGCCAGCAGGCCTCCCCCCGACAGGGACTATGGCTACACCTTC CASRPPPDRDYGYTF TRBV28 TRBD1 TRBJ1-2 once
TGTGCCATCAGTGGCGTCGGGGGCGGTCGAGGAAACACCATATATTTT CAISGVGGGRGNTIYF TRBV10-3 - TRBJ1-3 -
TGTGCCAGCAGTGAAGCGCCGGAGTCTTCGGCCGGCTACACCTTC CASSEAPESSAGYTF TRBV2 - TRBJ1-2 -
TGTGCCAGCAGCTTAGGTGGCCCTACAGAGATGTACTTC CASSLGGPTEMYF TRBV7-9 - TRBJ2-7 few
TGTGCCAGTACCGAACAGGGGAGTAGCAATCAGCCCCAGCATTTT CASTEQGSSNQPQHF TRBV19 TRBD1 TRBJ1-5 -
TGCGCCAGCAGCCCTGAGGAGGCTTTGAACACTGAAGCTTTCTTT CASSPEEALNTEAFF TRBV5-1 - TRBJ1-1 -
TGTGCCAGCAGCTTAGTGGGGGGCAGGGACGAGCAGTACTTC CASSLVGGRDEQYF TRBV7-3 - TRBJ2-7 -
TGTGCCAGCAGCGTAGGACTTAACACCGGGGAGCTGTTTTTT CASSVGLNTGELFF TRBV6-5 - TRBJ2-2 -
TGTGCCAGCAGCGTATCCGCGACAGTGGCAGCGAAGACCCAGTACTTC CASSVSATVAAKTQYF TRBV9 - TRBJ2-5 -
TGTGCCAGCAGCTCTCATATGAACACTGAAGCTTTCTTT CASSSHMNTEAFF TRBV14 - TRBJ1-1 -
TGTGCCAGCAGCTTGGGACTAGCGGGAACCGGGGAGCTGTTTTTT CASSLGLAGTGELFF TRBV5-6 TRBD2 TRBJ2-2 once
TGTGCCAGCAGCCAGGGACAGGGGGAGTCAAATGAAAAACTGTTTTTT CASSQGQGESNEKLFF TRBV4-2 TRBD1 TRBJ1-4 -
TGTGCCAGCAGCTTAGACAGTACCTACAATGAGCAGTTCTTC CASSLDSTYNEQFF TRBV7-3 - TRBJ2-1 -
TGTGCCAGCAGTGAAGTATCGGGGCGGGAGAATGAAAAACTGTTTTTT CASSEVSGRENEKLFF TRBV25-1 - TRBJ1-4 -
TGCGCCAGCAGCCAAGAGGGGGACACAGCCCTATATTTT CASSQEGDTALYF TRBV4-3 - TRBJ1-3 once
TGCGCCAGCGGGACAGATACTAGCACAGATACGCAGTATTTT CASGTDTSTDTQYF TRBV5-1 TRBD1 TRBJ2-3 -
TGTGCCAGCAGTCCACCCTGGCGGGAGGATCCTTCAGATACGCAGTATTTT CASSPPWREDPSDTQYF TRBV28 TRBD2 TRBJ2-3 -